These 32 T cell receptor beta chains were sequenced from one sample in a study of T cells after yellow fever vaccination. TCRdb ran MiXCR on the 5' RACE reads and lists one entry per CDR3 protein. The data show just under 600,000 distinct CDR3 sequences, about 13% seen once. The specimen comprised PBMCs, sampled on the day of the yellow fever booster vaccination. All receptors come from a young man who received the YFV17D yellow fever vaccine.

The V call is TRBV7-6, the J call TRBJ2-2; D may correspond to TRBD1 or TRBD2 (5 bases each). The germline gives CDR1 SGHVS, CDR2 FNYEAQ. The CDR3 contains 16 residues. V lost 5 bases and J 6 bases, leaving 19 bases between the germline ends. The CDR3 reads CASSLSAARAPGELFF. The CDR3 DNA follows: TGTGCCAGCAGCCTTAGCGCAGCCAGGGCCCCCGGGGAGCTGTTTTTT.

V is TRBV6-4 and J is TRBJ2-3; 9 bases line up with TRBD1. V lost 2 bases and J lost 4; bases outside the gene matches: 4. The V gene's germline CDR1 is MRHNA and CDR2 SNTAGT. This CDR3 is 15 amino acids long. The CDR3 coding sequence is TGTGCCAGCAGTGACGATGGACAGGGGCCAGATACGCAGTATTTT. It specifies CASSDDGQGPDTQYF.

This clonotype was counted between two and nine times. The V call is TRBV20-1, the J call TRBJ2-3; TRBD2 aligns across 9 bases. CDR1 and CDR2 (germline): DFQATT, SNEGSKA (reference sequence). V trimming: 4 bases; J trimming: 5 bases; junction bases outside the gene matches: 10. This CDR3 contains 15 residues. CDR3 loop: CSANSVASGKDTQYF. In nucleotides, the CDR3 is TGCAGTGCTAACAGCGTGGCTAGCGGGAAAGATACGCAGTATTTT.

As to this clonotype: Mismatch with germline at one junction end may stem from a read error. The J gene is TRBJ1-3, the V gene TRBV6-1, with a weak D call TRBD1 (6 bases). The CDR3 runs 14 residues. Germline assignment: CDR1 MNHNS and CDR2 SASEGT. CDR3 protein: CDSRSRGGGNTIYF. The CDR3 nucleotides read TGTGACAGCAGATCCCGCGGGGGCGGAAACACCATATATTTT.

Comment on this clonotype: A much larger clone lies one base from this, so it may be a read error. The chain couples TRBV9 to TRBJ2-1; TRBD2 matches at 8 bases. There are 15 residues in the CDR3. Per the germline V gene, CDR1 is SGDLS and CDR2 is YYNGEE. J gave up 10 bases and V 4 bases, and 13 bases lay outside the gene matches. CDR3 nucleotides: TGTGCCAGCAGCCCCATGGGTAGCGGGGCTGGCGAGCAGTTCTTC. This sequence encodes CASSPMGSGAGEQFF.

The genes are TRBV5-1 and TRBJ2-1, with 7 bases matching TRBD1. The CDR3 consists of 14 residues. Germline assignment: CDR1 SGHRS and CDR2 YFSETQ. V lost 2 bases and J lost 3; bases outside the gene matches: 2. CDR3 bases: TGCGCCAGCAGCTTTGGACAGGTCTACAATGAGCAGTTCTTC. This translates into CASSFGQVYNEQFF.

This clonotype was detected a few times. The rearrangement uses TRBV11-2 and TRBJ2-5; 8 positions match TRBD1. CDR3 length: 18 residues. In germline, CDR1 is SGHAT, CDR2 FQNNGV. After removal of 4 bases from V and 6 bases from J, the junction contained 19 bases not matched to a gene. The CDR3 DNA reads TGTGCCAGCAGCTCCGAGGAAACGAGACAGGGGCTCGTGAAGACCCAGTACTTC. Its protein is CASSSEETRQGLVKTQYF. Complete variable domain (other parts from reference TRBV11-2 and TRBJ2-5): EAGVAQSPRYKIIEKRQSVAFWCNPISGHATLYWYQQILGQGPKLLIQFQNNGVVDDSQLPKDRFSAERLKGVDSTLKIQPAKLEDSAVYLCASSSEETRQGLVKTQYFGPGTRLLVL.

The genes are TRBV7-9 and TRBJ2-5, with a possible D match to TRBD1 (5 bases). The germline gives CDR1 SEHNR, CDR2 FQNEAQ (reference sequence). The CDR3 loop spans 16 amino acids. The V end lost 5 bases, the J end lost 4 bases, and 20 bases lay between the germline ends. The CDR3 spells CASSNPQGDSPETQYF. CDR3 coding DNA: TGTGCCAGCAGCAACCCCCAGGGTGACTCCCCAGAGACCCAGTACTTC.

This rearrangement joins TRBV20-1 to TRBJ2-1; 8 bases agree with TRBD2. The CDR3 has 13 residues. Per germline, CDR1 DFQATT and CDR2 SNEGSKA (reference sequence). The V and J ends lost 2 bases and 10 bases, in that order; junction bases with no gene match: 7. In DNA, the CDR3 is TGCAGTGCTAGAATCCCCTGGACTAGCGAGCAGTTCTTC. Its protein is CSARIPWTSEQFF.

The table lists this clonotype with many counts. V is TRBV5-1 and J is TRBJ2-7, with D hard to call. This CDR3 spans 13 amino acids. Germline lookup yields CDR1 SGHRS and CDR2 YFSETQ. The V and J ends lost 2 bases and 6 bases respectively, with 12 bases between them. CDR3 sequence reads: CASSFGQVGEQYF. As DNA, the CDR3 is TGCGCCAGCAGCTTCGGTCAGGTCGGCGAGCAGTACTTC.

The V call is TRBV7-2, the J call TRBJ2-7; D remains unclear. V gave up 5 bases and J gave up 6 bases, with 11 bases separating them. Per the germline V gene, CDR1 is SGHTA and CDR2 is FQGNSA. The CDR3 has 12 residues. The CDR3 region is CASSRANAEQYF. CDR3 DNA: TGTGCCAGCAGCCGGGCCAATGCCGAGCAGTACTTC.

This chain uses TRBV4-3 with TRBJ2-2; D is ambiguous. The V end lost 0 bases, the J end lost 3 bases, and 8 bases lay between the germline ends. The germline gives CDR1 LGHNA, CDR2 YSLEER. CDR3 size: 15 residues. The CDR3 DNA reads TGCGCCAGCAGCCAAGATCCGGGTTACACCGGGGAGCTGTTTTTT. Encoded protein: CASSQDPGYTGELFF.

The J gene is TRBJ2-7, the V gene TRBV28; 8 positions agree with TRBD2. Trimming removed 7 bases from V and 0 bases from J; junction bases left unmatched: 5. CDR3 length: 14 amino acids. From germline, CDR1 is MDHEN and CDR2 SYDVKM. The CDR3 DNA reads as TGTGCCAGCATCCCGGGGGGGGGCTCCTACGAGCAGTACTTC. Translation gives CASIPGGGSYEQYF.

The rearrangement links TRBV5-1 to TRBJ2-1; 7 nucleotides line up with TRBD2. Germline CDR1 reads SGHRS; CDR2 reads YFSETQ. The CDR3 is 16 amino acids. J lost 1 base, V lost 0 bases, and 4 bases had no gene match. CDR3 nucleotides: TGCGCCAGCAGCTTGGTCCTGGGAGGGTCCTACAATGAGCAGTTCTTC. Protein: CASSLVLGGSYNEQFF.

The chain employs TRBV10-3 and TRBJ2-7; 10 bases are a match to TRBD2. Germline CDR1 and CDR2: ENHRY and SYGVKD. V dropped 7 bases and J dropped 0; count of bases not matched to a gene: 0. This CDR3 comprises 13 residues. The DNA of the CDR3 is TGTGCCATCACTAGCGGGAGCTCCTACGAGCAGTACTTC. Translated: CAITSGSSYEQYF.

This clonotype has ten or more counts. The chain recombines TRBV28 with TRBJ2-1; TRBD2 is a possible D gene (6 bases). Trimming stripped 2 bases from V and 12 bases from J, with 20 bases between. Germline CDR1 reads MDHEN; CDR2 reads SYDVKM. This CDR3 is built from 15 residues. CDR3 bases: TGTGCCAGCAGTTTAGTGGAGCGGGCCAGCGACTGGCAGTTCTTC. Its protein product is CASSLVERASDWQFF.

This clonotype was seen a handful of times. The genes are TRBV10-3 and TRBJ1-1, with D maybe TRBD1 (6 bases). Looked up from germline, CDR1 is ENHRY and CDR2 is SYGVKD. CDR3 length: 16 amino acids. The V end lost 4 bases, the J end lost 4 bases, and 19 bases lay between the germline ends. The CDR3 bases are TGTGCCATCAGTGTTAGATCTGAACAGGGTCGCACTGAAGCTTTCTTT. It specifies CAISVRSEQGRTEAFF.

The table lists this clonotype with a few counts. V is TRBV4-3 and J is TRBJ2-1; 8 bases fit TRBD2. The CDR3 totals 16 residues. The V segment lost 2 bases and the J segment 7 bases; nucleotides outside the gene matches: 10. CDR1 is LGHNA, CDR2 YSLEER, per germline. The CDR3 is CASSQSPGLGINEQFF. DNA for the CDR3: TGCGCCAGCAGCCAATCCCCGGGACTAGGAATTAATGAGCAGTTCTTC.

The gene calls are TRBV29-1 and TRBJ2-1; TRBD2 matches 7 bases. The germline CDR1 and CDR2 sequences are SQVTM and ANQGSEA. V dropped 7 bases and J dropped 7; count of bases not matched to a gene: 10. The CDR3 runs 13 residues. CDR3 coding DNA: TGCAGCGCTGGCGGAGGGCGGGGGAATGAGCAGTTCTTC. Translated, it gives CSAGGGRGNEQFF.

This clonotype has a handful of counts. The gene calls are TRBV20-1 and TRBJ2-2, with D unclear. Germline values: CDR1 DFQATT, CDR2 SNEGSKA (reference sequence). This CDR3 is built from 13 residues. Trimming cost V 2 bases and J 0 bases, with 4 bases left between them. The CDR3 DNA reads as TGCAGTGCTAGATCCACGAACACCGGGGAGCTGTTTTTT. Translation gives CSARSTNTGELFF.

This clonotype came up a few times. The rearrangement joins TRBV27 to TRBJ1-5; 9 nucleotides line up with TRBD1. This CDR3 has 15 residues. Germline assignment: CDR1 MNHEY and CDR2 SMNVEV (reference sequence). V dropped 4 bases and J dropped 4; count of bases not matched to a gene: 5. CDR3 residues: CASSSSGTGNQPQHF. DNA of the CDR3: TGTGCCAGCAGTTCTTCCGGGACAGGGAATCAGCCCCAGCATTTT.

This clonotype was seen many times. This chain uses TRBV10-3 with TRBJ2-1, with 13 bases aligning to TRBD2. Germline lookup yields CDR1 ENHRY and CDR2 SYGVKD. This CDR3 has 16 amino acids. V was clipped by 3 bases and J by 5 bases; unmatched bases: 4. CDR3 region: CAISDWTSGSDNEQFF. The CDR3 DNA follows: TGTGCCATCAGTGATTGGACTAGCGGGAGTGACAATGAGCAGTTCTTC.

This chain links TRBV7-2 with TRBJ1-1; 8 bases are shared with TRBD1. Trimming took 5 bases from V and 2 from J; bases not matched to a gene: 7. Germline-derived CDR1 and CDR2 are SGHTA and FQGNSA. The CDR3 has 15 amino acids. Here the CDR3 reads CASSLMTGVNTEAFF. As DNA, the CDR3 is TGTGCCAGCAGCCTTATGACAGGGGTAAACACTGAAGCTTTCTTT.

The V call is TRBV7-9, the J call TRBJ1-2, with D maybe TRBD1 (6 bases). CDR3 length: 16 amino acids. V lost 1 base to trimming and J lost 4 bases, with 16 bases between them. Germline V gene data show CDR1 as SEHNR and CDR2 as FQNEAQ (reference sequence). The CDR3 DNA is TGTGCCAGCAGCTTAGGGGAGGTCCCCAGGGGCTATGGCTACACCTTC. Encoded protein: CASSLGEVPRGYGYTF.

This clonotype was detected only a few times. The rearrangement uses TRBV9 and TRBJ1-3; D is uncertain. The V and J ends lost 4 bases and 4 bases respectively, with 15 bases between them. CDR1 and CDR2 (germline): SGDLS, YYNGEE. The CDR3 consists of 15 residues. The CDR3 DNA is TGTGCCAGCAGCCCTACATCCTCTCGGGGAAACACCATATATTTT. Translated: CASSPTSSRGNTIYF.

In this sample, this clonotype turned up a few times. This chain uses TRBV11-2 with TRBJ2-7; 10 nucleotides line up with TRBD1. The CDR3 extends over 15 amino acids. Losses at the gene ends were 5 bases for V and 0 bases for J; bases not matched to a gene: 4. The germline V gene has CDR1 SGHAT and CDR2 FQNNGV. The CDR3 DNA reads as TGTGCCAGCAGCCCGGGACAGGGGTACTCCTACGAGCAGTACTTC. Its protein is CASSPGQGYSYEQYF. Looking up the rest from reference TRBV11-2 and TRBJ2-7 gives the full variable domain: EAGVAQSPRYKIIEKRQSVAFWCNPISGHATLYWYQQILGQGPKLLIQFQNNGVVDDSQLPKDRFSAERLKGVDSTLKIQPAKLEDSAVYLCASSPGQGYSYEQYFGPGTRLTVT.

This clonotype was observed a few times. The chain employs TRBV12-3 or TRBV12-4 and TRBJ1-3; the D gene is possibly TRBD1 (5 bases). V was cut by 8 bases and J by 5 bases, with 13 bases left in between. The CDR3 is 13 residues long. For the CDR3, the DNA is TGTGCCAGCCATGGGGGGATAAGAAACACCATATATTTT. Protein: CASHGGIRNTIYF.

This clonotype was seen only a few times. The rearrangement joins TRBV7-8 to TRBJ2-7; no reliable D call. Germline V CDR1 and CDR2: SGHVS, FQNEAQ. The germline V and J ends were trimmed by 5 bases and 5 bases, with 10 bases remaining between them. The CDR3 contains 12 residues. The CDR3 reads CASSLARNEQYF. The CDR3 DNA sequence: TGTGCCAGCAGCCTTGCAAGGAACGAGCAGTACTTC. Looking up the rest from reference TRBV7-8 and TRBJ2-7 gives the full variable domain: GAGVSQSPRYKVAKRGQDVALRCDPISGHVSLFWYQQALGQGPEFLTYFQNEAQLDKSGLPSDRFFAERPEGSVSTLKIQRTQQEDSAVYLCASSLARNEQYFGPGTRLTVT.

This clonotype was observed a handful of times. This chain uses TRBV7-9 with TRBJ2-1; D remains ambiguous. The V end was cut by 1 base, the J end by 5 bases, with 9 bases between. This CDR3 contains 14 residues. The germline V gene has CDR1 SEHNR and CDR2 FQNEAQ (reference sequence). CDR3 region: CASSLGQHHNEQFF. The CDR3 bases are TGTGCCAGCAGCTTAGGTCAGCACCACAATGAGCAGTTCTTC.

The rearrangement links TRBV11-3 to TRBJ2-3; 10 nucleotides align to TRBD2. V gave up 1 base and J gave up 7 bases; unmatched junction bases: 5. Germline assignment: CDR1 SGHNT and CDR2 YENEEA. This CDR3 has 15 amino acids. The CDR3 nucleotides are TGTGCCAGCAGCTTAGGGACTAGCGGTTTGAATACGCAGTATTTT. As protein: CASSLGTSGLNTQYF.

J is TRBJ2-1 and V is TRBV6-2 or TRBV6-3; 12 bases align to TRBD2. CDR3 length equals 20 residues. Germline CDR1 is MNHEY and CDR2 is SVGEGT. The J segment lost 6 bases and the V segment lost 7 bases, leaving 22 bases of the junction unmatched. CDR3 sequence reads: CASTPSRLAGEYRGTNEQFF. The CDR3 nucleotides are TGTGCCAGCACCCCCTCCCGACTAGCGGGAGAATACCGGGGCACCAATGAGCAGTTCTTC.

The chain employs TRBV6-5 and TRBJ1-2; no reliable D call. The CDR3 extends over 14 amino acids. V lost 0 bases and J lost 7, with 12 bases in between. Per the germline V gene, CDR1 is MNHEY and CDR2 is SVGAGI. Here the CDR3 DNA reads TGTGCCAGCAGTTACTCGGCCGGGGAACGTGGCTACACCTTC. As protein: CASSYSAGERGYTF.